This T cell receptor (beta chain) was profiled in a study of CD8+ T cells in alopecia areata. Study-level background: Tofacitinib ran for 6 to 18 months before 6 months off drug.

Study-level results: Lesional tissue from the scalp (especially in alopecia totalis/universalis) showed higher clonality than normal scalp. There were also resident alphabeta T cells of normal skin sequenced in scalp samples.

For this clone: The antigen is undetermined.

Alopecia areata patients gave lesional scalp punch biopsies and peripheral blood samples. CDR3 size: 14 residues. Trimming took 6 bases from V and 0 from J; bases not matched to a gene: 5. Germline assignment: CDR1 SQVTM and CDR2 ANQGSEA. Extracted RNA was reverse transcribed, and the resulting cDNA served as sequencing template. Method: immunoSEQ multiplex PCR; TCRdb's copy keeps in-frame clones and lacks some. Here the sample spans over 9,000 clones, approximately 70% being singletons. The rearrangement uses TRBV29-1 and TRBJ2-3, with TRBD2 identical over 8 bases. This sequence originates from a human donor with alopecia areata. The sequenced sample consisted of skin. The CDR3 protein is CSVFPSGSTDTQYF. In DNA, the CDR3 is TGCAGCGTGTTCCCTAGCGGGAGCACAGATACGCAGTATTTT.